Listed below are T cell receptor beta chains from one sample, sequenced in a study of OX40 agonist ivuxolimab in advanced cancers. TCRdb's copy holds only in-frame clones and misses some; the assay was immunoSEQ multiplex PCR. The sample has some 60,000 clones, around nine tenths seen once. The sequenced sample was CD4+ or CD8+ T cells sorted from blood, obtained in a trial of the OX40 agonist ivuxolimab. These receptors were collected from an adult with an advanced solid tumor such as melanoma, head and neck, liver or kidney cancer. CDR3s include the opening cysteine and the closing phenylalanine or tryptophan. Fields, in order: J gene, clone size, D gene, V gene, CDR3 protein, CDR3 DNA. A D gene is named only where the DNA matches it firmly. For some rows the clone size is stated as once, few or many, or as a class when expanded; others skip it.

>TRBJ1-1|NA|TRBD1|TRBV4-3
CASSQPGRQGETEAFF
TGCGCCAGCAGCCAACCGGGTAGACAGGGGGAGACTGAAGCTTTCTTT
>TRBJ2-1|NA|NA|TRBV27
CASSVLGASYNEQFF
TGTGCCAGCAGTGTTTTAGGCGCCTCCTACAATGAGCAGTTCTTC
>TRBJ1-2|NA|TRBD1|TRBV9
CASSANAGQGNGYTF
TGTGCCAGCAGCGCAAACGCGGGACAGGGCAACGGCTACACCTTC
>TRBJ1-2|NA|NA|TRBV5-4
CASSLTANYGYTF
TGTGCCAGCAGCTTGACCGCGAACTATGGCTACACCTTC
>TRBJ1-1|NA|NA|TRBV7-9
CASSLEGNTEAFF
TGTGCCAGCAGCTTAGAGGGGAACACTGAAGCTTTCTTT
>TRBJ2-7|once|NA|TRBV6-5
CASSALGAYEQYF
TGTGCCAGCAGTGCTTTAGGGGCTTACGAGCAGTACTTC
>TRBJ2-7|NA|TRBD1|TRBV27
CASLDRVSYEQYF
TGTGCCAGCCTGGACAGGGTATCCTACGAGCAGTACTTC
>TRBJ2-3|NA|NA|TRBV5-4
CASSLDLPDTQYF
TGTGCCAGCAGCTTGGATCTCCCAGATACGCAGTATTTT
>TRBJ2-5|NA|TRBD2|TRBV5-1
CASSLGGSGRAETQYF
TGCGCCAGCAGCTTGGGAGGTAGCGGGAGGGCGGAGACCCAGTACTTC
>TRBJ1-3|NA|NA|TRBV7-3
CASSLNSGNTIYF
TGTGCCAGCAGTTTGAACTCTGGAAACACCATATATTTT
>TRBJ1-1|NA|NA|TRBV4-3
CASSQDLSTEAFF
TGCGCCAGCAGCCAAGATCTGAGCACTGAAGCTTTCTTT
>TRBJ2-6|NA|NA|TRBV5-1
CASSLGVISGANVLTF
TGCGCCAGCAGCTTAGGAGTGATCTCTGGGGCCAACGTCCTGACTTTC
>TRBJ2-1|NA|TRBD2|TRBV25-1
CASSGLAGGNEQFF
TGTGCCAGCAGTGGGCTAGCGGGAGGCAATGAGCAGTTCTTC
>TRBJ2-7|once|TRBD2|TRBV7-2
CASSSASGSHEQYF
TGTGCCAGCAGCTCCGCTAGCGGGAGCCACGAGCAGTACTTC
>TRBJ2-2|once|NA|TRBV7-8
CASSVGITNTGELFF
TGTGCCAGCAGCGTAGGGATCACGAACACCGGGGAGCTGTTTTTT
>TRBJ2-1|NA|NA|TRBV6-6
CASRPGRGLIEQFF
TGTGCCAGCAGACCGGGACGGGGGCTAATTGAGCAGTTCTTC
>TRBJ1-4|NA|TRBD1|TRBV7-2
CASSLQGPTGATNEKLFF
TGTGCCAGCAGCTTACAGGGCCCAACAGGGGCAACTAATGAAAAACTGTTTTTT
>TRBJ1-1|NA|NA|TRBV5-1
CASSQTGLNTEAFF
TGCGCCAGCAGCCAGACAGGACTGAACACTGAAGCTTTCTTT
>TRBJ1-3|NA|NA|TRBV5-5
CASSFDWGSGNTIYF
TGTGCCAGCAGCTTCGATTGGGGCTCTGGAAACACCATATATTTT
>TRBJ2-7|NA|NA|TRBV15
CATSRDRAANEQYF
TGTGCCACCAGCAGAGACAGGGCGGCGAACGAGCAGTACTTC
>TRBJ2-7|NA|TRBD2|TRBV19
CASSMSLAEPYEQYF
TGTGCCAGTAGTATGTCACTAGCGGAGCCCTACGAGCAGTACTTC
>TRBJ2-1|NA|NA|TRBV21-1
CASSLDSPGQQFF
TGTGCCAGCAGCCTGGACTCCCCTGGCCAGCAGTTCTTC
>TRBJ1-1|NA|NA|TRBV11-3
CASSLGRNTEAFF
TGTGCCAGCAGCTTAGGGCGGAACACTGAAGCTTTCTTT
>TRBJ2-3|NA|TRBD2|TRBV5-8
CASSWRLAGSDTQYF
TGTGCCAGCAGTTGGAGGCTAGCGGGATCGGATACGCAGTATTTT
>TRBJ2-7|NA|TRBD1|TRBV6-1
CASSGGTGGYEQYF
TGTGCCAGCAGTGGGGGGACAGGGGGCTACGAGCAGTACTTC
>TRBJ2-1|NA|TRBD2|TRBV7-2
CASSLSSGSYNEQFF
TGTGCCAGCAGCTTATCTAGCGGGAGTTACAATGAGCAGTTCTTC
>TRBJ1-1|NA|NA|TRBV2
CASTRSRVGFTEAFF
TGTGCCAGCACCCGAAGTCGGGTTGGGTTCACTGAAGCTTTCTTT
>TRBJ2-3|NA|NA|TRBV28
CASSTGLAVSTDTQYF
TGTGCCAGCAGTACAGGCCTAGCCGTTAGCACAGATACGCAGTATTTT